This TCR beta chain emerged from a study of cytomegalovirus exposure and HLA in healthy donors. The method was immunoSEQ multiplex PCR; TCRdb's version includes in-frame clones alone and lacks a portion of them. The sample has fewer than 250,000 clones; roughly 89% are singletons. Overall study results and limits: Specificity for CMV antigens was confirmed in vitro for a few of the CMV-associated chains. For cytomegalovirus status, the classifier reportedly gave diagnoses with high specificity and sensitivity. Researchers counted roughly 150 TCR beta chains as cytomegalovirus-associated.

While the first cohort had hundreds of subjects, the donors belonged to the separate validation cohort of about 110 subjects. Notes on this clone: Its antigen is unidentified.

After removal of 3 bases from V and 6 bases from J, the junction contained 5 bases not matched to a gene. CDR3 length: 16 amino acids. Germline V gene data show CDR1 as LNHDA and CDR2 as SQIVND (reference sequence). The J gene is TRBJ1-6, the V gene TRBV19; 10 bases are a match to TRBD1. The receptor's source is a man in his late teens or twenties in good health and CMV-seronegative. The sample consisted of PBMCs. CDR3 coding DNA: TGTGCCAGTAGTATTAGCGGGACAGGGGTTAATTCACCCCTCCACTTT. Amino acids: CASSISGTGVNSPLHF.